Shown below are 20 T cell receptor beta chains from a single sample sequenced in a study of OX40 agonist ivuxolimab in advanced cancers. Here immunoSEQ multiplex PCR was the method, and the copy in TCRdb shows in-frame clones only, minus some. The sample holds roughly 73,000 clones, 88% seen once. This specimen consisted of CD4+ or CD8+ T cells sorted from blood, obtained in a trial of the OX40 agonist ivuxolimab. The receptors were sampled from an adult with an advanced solid tumor such as melanoma, head and neck, liver or kidney cancer.

This chain uses TRBV7-9 with TRBJ2-3, with D perhaps matching TRBD1 or TRBD2 (5 bases each). This CDR3 region has 17 residues. Trimming removed 5 bases at V and 0 bases at J, with 18 bases between. CDR1 and CDR2 from the germline V gene are SEHNR and FQNEAQ (reference sequence). The chain's CDR3 is CASSPAEGSSSTDTQYF. The CDR3 coding sequence is TGTGCCAGCAGCCCCGCTGAGGGGAGTTCTAGCACAGATACGCAGTATTTT.

This chain uses TRBV9 with TRBJ2-1; a possible D gene is TRBD2 (8 bases). The CDR3 totals 16 residues. Trimming took off 0 bases at V and 5 bases at J, with 15 bases between the two ends. Germline-derived CDR1 and CDR2 are SGDLS and YYNGEE. The CDR3 loop is CASSVGGGGTDNEQFF. The CDR3 nucleotides are TGTGCCAGCAGCGTAGGCGGCGGGGGGACAGACAATGAGCAGTTCTTC.

The chain joins TRBV28 to TRBJ1-1, with a possible D match to TRBD1 (5 bases). The germline CDR1 and CDR2 sequences are MDHEN and SYDVKM. CDR3 length: 15 amino acids. Trimming took off 6 bases at V and 14 bases at J, with 28 bases between the two ends. In nucleotides, the CDR3 is TGTGCCAGCAGCCCCAACCCGGGGACGCTCGGGTTTTGCTTCTTT. It yields the protein CASSPNPGTLGFCFF.

This clone appeared once. CDR3 nucleotides: TGCAGCGTTGAAAAACAGGGGGCAGGGGAGCAGTTCTTC. This gives the protein CSVEKQGAGEQFF. The rearrangement links TRBV29-1 to TRBJ2-1; 9 bases map to TRBD1. CDR3 length: 13 amino acids. V lost 2 bases and J lost 10; bases outside the gene matches: 6. Germline values: CDR1 SQVTM, CDR2 ANQGSEA.

This clone was observed once. This chain uses TRBV7-2 with TRBJ1-3; 7 positions agree with TRBD1. This CDR3 comprises 16 residues. V lost 5 bases, J lost 0 bases, and 7 bases stayed unmatched. Germline CDR1 is SGHTA and CDR2 is FQGNSA. The CDR3 DNA reads TGTGCCAGCAGCCAGGGACAGCTTGTCTCTGGAAACACCATATATTTT. Residues: CASSQGQLVSGNTIYF.

This clone appeared a single time. The rearrangement joins TRBV10-2 to TRBJ1-3, with unresolved D. The length of the CDR3 is 16 residues. Per germline, CDR1 WSHSY and CDR2 SAAADI. V gave up 3 bases and J gave up 0 bases, with 12 bases separating them. Here the CDR3 DNA reads TGCGCCAGCAGTGATTGGCACGGAGGCTCTGGAAACACCATATATTTT. Amino acids: CASSDWHGGSGNTIYF.

V is TRBV7-9 and J is TRBJ2-5; possible D gene TRBD1, 7 bases. The germline gives CDR1 SEHNR, CDR2 FQNEAQ (reference sequence). Trimming took off 10 bases at V and 3 bases at J, with 9 bases between the two ends. This CDR3 has 11 residues. DNA of the CDR3: TGTGCCACCAGGGGGGAAGAGACCCAGTACTTC. Translated, it gives CATRGEETQYF.

The count of this clone is one. The chain has TRBV19 and TRBJ1-4; D uncertain. The germline V and J ends were trimmed by 5 bases and 8 bases, with 18 bases remaining between them. The length of the CDR3 is 15 residues. The germline V gene encodes CDR1 LNHDA and CDR2 SQIVND (reference sequence). The CDR3 coding sequence is TGTGCCAGTAGTCCACACATCCTTGGCCGGGAAAAACTGTTTTTT. Protein: CASSPHILGREKLFF.

The genes are TRBV7-9 and TRBJ1-1; TRBD1 might be the D (5 bases). CDR1 is SEHNR, CDR2 FQNEAQ, per germline (reference sequence). Trimming removed 4 bases at V and 3 bases at J, with 12 bases between. The CDR3 extends over 14 amino acids. CDR3 region: CASSSGTGDTEAFF. CDR3 sequence (DNA): TGTGCCAGCAGCTCCGGGACGGGAGACACTGAAGCTTTCTTT.

This chain joins TRBV6-1 and TRBJ1-1; 9 bases match TRBD1. V was clipped by 10 bases and J by 4 bases; unmatched bases: 7. The CDR3 covers 13 residues. Germline CDR1 reads MNHNS; CDR2 reads SASEGT. CDR3 DNA sequence: TGTGCCACCACCGGGACAGGGTTCACTGAAGCTTTCTTT. Protein product: CATTGTGFTEAFF.

As for this clone: The sample contains more than one DNA sequence encoding this CDR3. The chain joins TRBV30 to TRBJ1-5; 10 bases fit TRBD1. CDR1 and CDR2 (germline): GTSNPN, SVGIG (reference sequence). J lost 3 bases, V lost 3 bases, and 2 bases had no gene match. The CDR3 consists of 14 residues. CDR3 sequence reads: CAWRGQGNNQPQHF. CDR3 in DNA: TGTGCCTGGAGGGGACAGGGGAACAATCAGCCCCAGCATTTT.

The V and J genes are TRBV7-3 and TRBJ2-1; TRBD2 is a possible D gene (5 bases). The CDR3 has 15 residues. Trimming left V 5 bases short and J 9 bases short, with 20 bases between. CDR1 and CDR2 from the germline V gene are SGHTA and FQGTGA. The CDR3 here is CASSPLEASSGEQFF. For the CDR3, the DNA is TGTGCCAGCAGCCCCCTTGAGGCTAGCTCCGGTGAGCAGTTCTTC.

The count of this clone is one. This chain connects TRBV5-1 to TRBJ1-6; unclear D gene. Deletions cut 0 bases from V and 0 bases from J, with 10 bases between. Germline CDR1 reads SGHRS; CDR2 reads YFSETQ. This CDR3 comprises 17 residues. This chain's CDR3 is CASSLGGVFSYNSPLHF. Written as DNA, the CDR3 is TGCGCCAGCAGCTTGGGGGGTGTCTTCTCCTATAATTCACCCCTCCACTTT.

The rearrangement links TRBV19 to TRBJ2-1; D might be TRBD2 (6 bases). There are 16 residues in the CDR3. CDR1 and CDR2 (germline): LNHDA, SQIVND (reference sequence). The V gene lost 0 bases and the J gene lost 2 bases, with 11 bases spanning the gap. The CDR3 coding sequence is TGTGCCAGTAGTATAGACCTCGGGACTCCCTACAATGAGCAGTTCTTC. Residues: CASSIDLGTPYNEQFF.

The rearrangement links TRBV6-5 to TRBJ2-2, with D perhaps matching TRBD1 or TRBD2 (5 bases each). CDR3 size: 16 residues. V was shortened by 0 bases and J by 1 base, with 9 bases between the two germline ends. Germline assignment: CDR1 MNHEY and CDR2 SVGAGI. The DNA of the CDR3 is TGTGCCAGCAGTTACTCTGGGACCATGAACACCGGGGAGCTGTTTTTT. As protein: CASSYSGTMNTGELFF.

The genes are TRBV5-8 and TRBJ2-5; tentative D call: TRBD2 (6 bases). V was clipped by 2 bases and J by 2 bases, with 13 bases between them. CDR3 length: 15 residues. Germline CDR1 is SGHTS and CDR2 is YDEGEE. CDR3 in DNA: TGTGCCAGCAGCTTAGGGCAGGGACTTCAAGAGACCCAGTACTTC. It is translated as CASSLGQGLQETQYF. Full variable domain (outside the CDR3, taken from reference TRBV5-8 and TRBJ2-5): EAGVTQSPTHLIKTRGQQATLRCSPISGHTSVYWYQQALGLGLQFLLWYDEGEERNRGNFPPRFSGRQFPNYSSELNVNALELEDSALYLCASSLGQGLQETQYFGPGTRLLVL.

The rearrangement links TRBV7-9 to TRBJ1-2; D remains ambiguous. Germline lookup yields CDR1 SEHNR and CDR2 FQNEAQ (reference sequence). The length of the CDR3 is 13 residues. V was shortened by 1 base and J by 7 bases, with 10 bases between the two germline ends. The CDR3 sequence: CASSLEGYGGYTF. CDR3 nucleotides: TGTGCCAGCAGCTTAGAAGGGTATGGTGGCTACACCTTC. The complete variable domain, with remaining parts taken from reference TRBV7-9 and TRBJ1-2, reads DTGVSQNPRHKITKRGQNVTFRCDPISEHNRLYWYRQTLGQGPEFLTYFQNEAQLEKSRLLSDRFSAERPKGSFSTLEIQRTEQGDSAMYLCASSLEGYGGYTFGSGTRLTVV.

This clone was detected only a few times. The chain uses TRBV6-1 and TRBJ2-7; TRBD2 might be the D (6 bases). In germline, CDR1 is MNHNS, CDR2 SASEGT. V gave up 10 bases and J gave up 0 bases, with 16 bases separating them. This CDR3 is 14 amino acids long. In DNA, the CDR3 is TGTGCCACCGGGGGTCTCCGGAACTCCTACGAGCAGTACTTC. Its protein is CATGGLRNSYEQYF.

The chain employs TRBV5-1 and TRBJ1-1; the D gene is possibly TRBD1 (5 bases). CDR1 SGHRS and CDR2 YFSETQ come from the germline V gene. The CDR3 runs to 15 residues. The V end was cut by 3 bases, the J end by 0 bases, with 12 bases between. The CDR3 here is CASSSWGVMNTEAFF. DNA of the CDR3: TGCGCCAGCAGCTCATGGGGGGTGATGAACACTGAAGCTTTCTTT.

In its sample, this clone was seen once. The V gene is TRBV6-6, the J gene TRBJ1-6, with unresolved D. Trimming left V 4 bases short and J 8 bases short, with 9 bases between. The CDR3 is 13 residues long. Germline V gene lookup returns CDR1 MNHNY and CDR2 SVGAGI (reference sequence). CDR3 coding DNA: TGTGCCAGCAGTTTGTGGGGTGATTCACCCCTCCACTTT. It yields the protein CASSLWGDSPLHF.